A selection of T cell receptor beta chains follows, all from one sample in a study of cytomegalovirus exposure and HLA in healthy donors. Method: immunoSEQ multiplex PCR; TCRdb's copy keeps in-frame clones and lacks some. The data show about 150,000 clones, around 73% seen once. Source material: PBMCs. The receptors stem from a woman between 18 and 29 years old in good health and CMV-seropositive. Both conserved end residues are trimmed from each CDR3.

CDR3,J,V
ASSLGDIKNIQY,TRBJ2-4,TRBV7-9
ASSQAGGAADTQY,TRBJ2-3,TRBV4-2
ASEDSYSNQPQH,TRBJ1-5,TRBV2
ASSLAPQRANYGYT,TRBJ1-2,TRBV7-2
ASSQDLLMSGANVLT,TRBJ2-6,TRBV4-3
ASSGQGNSPLH,TRBJ1-6,TRBV19
ASSYGQANEKLF,TRBJ1-4,TRBV6-5
ASGRQGKETQY,TRBJ2-5,TRBV6-1
ASSQGTGLSYEQY,TRBJ2-7,TRBV4-3
ASSLDPGSGAGELF,TRBJ2-2,TRBV5-1
AWSNSGGAGEQF,TRBJ2-1,TRBV30
ASSVSLAGGGWGETQY,TRBJ2-5,TRBV9
ASSVDRPGGTDTQY,TRBJ2-3,TRBV9
ASSPGQFDEQF,TRBJ2-1,TRBV18
ASSPGEGATNEKLF,TRBJ1-4,TRBV5-8
ASSLKIQGSYEQY,TRBJ2-7,TRBV7-2
ASSQEDAENTEAF,TRBJ1-1,TRBV4-1
ASSFGDEQY,TRBJ2-7,TRBV7-9
ASSQDSQNGYT,TRBJ1-2,TRBV4-3
ASSEYSDRDTEAF,TRBJ1-1,TRBV25-1
ASTRDRGTYEQY,TRBJ2-7,TRBV7-9
AIRTPRASGGPGELF,TRBJ2-2,TRBV10-3
ASSSPGLRMAF,TRBJ1-1,TRBV19
ASSGAGTGGTYEQY,TRBJ2-7,TRBV25-1
ASSLSGGITPLH,TRBJ1-6,TRBV27
ASSRQGKTGELF,TRBJ2-2,TRBV5-4
AWSGGRNQPQH,TRBJ1-5,TRBV30
ASSLVLAGVSTDTQY,TRBJ2-3,TRBV7-2
SVEQGTPYEQY,TRBJ2-7,TRBV29-1
ASSLTGGPPEEQY,TRBJ2-5,TRBV11-1
ASSSGEKLF,TRBJ1-4,TRBV5-8
ASSSLTVYGYT,TRBJ1-2,TRBV5-4
ASSLAGQRYNSPLH,TRBJ1-6,TRBV5-1
ASGWVMNGAGRIQETQY,TRBJ2-5,TRBV12-5
ASSHSGGPYEQY,TRBJ2-7,TRBV4-1
ASSEGGGSNYGYT,TRBJ1-2,TRBV6-4
ASSIDPGDTQY,TRBJ2-3,TRBV7-3
ASSQAGLGSEAF,TRBJ1-1,TRBV4-1
ASSQQGNYGYT,TRBJ1-2,TRBV7-2
ASSSQGLAGGHNEQF,TRBJ2-1,TRBV28
ASSQDYRGNTEAF,TRBJ1-1,TRBV4-3
ASSGDRGGYGYT,TRBJ1-2,TRBV6-1
ASSATGWGTEAF,TRBJ1-1,TRBV9
ASNPGQGNYGYT,TRBJ1-2,TRBV5-1
ASSLAGGPGNEQF,TRBJ2-1,TRBV27
ATIRENRNEQF,TRBJ2-1,TRBV25-1
ASTRTASGANVLT,TRBJ2-6,TRBV19
ASSPRHTQY,TRBJ2-3,TRBV13
ASSQQALTPR,TRBJ2-7,TRBV5-6
ASSPGAGDNEQF,TRBJ2-1,TRBV11-2
ASTGLAALTDTQY,TRBJ2-3,TRBV30
ASSTGYNEQF,TRBJ2-1,TRBV27